The 14 T cell receptor beta chains reported below all come from one sample, sequenced in a study of cytomegalovirus exposure and HLA in healthy donors. PCR involved 60 Vbeta and 13 Jbeta primers. The data were produced by immunoSEQ multiplex PCR, yet TCRdb's version contains in-frame clones alone and is incomplete. The data hold some 220,000 clones, with around 89% observed a single time. The source material was PBMCs. The receptor source for this set is a woman aged 18-29 years in good health and CMV-seronegative.

The chain links TRBV7-9 to TRBJ1-6; D perhaps matches TRBD1 (6 bases). Germline assignment: CDR1 SEHNR and CDR2 FQNEAQ (reference sequence). Trimming took off 1 base at V and 10 bases at J, with 23 bases between the two ends. The CDR3 has 18 amino acids. In DNA form, the CDR3 reads TGTGCCAGCAGCTTAGTAGGCCGCTGGGGGCGGTTAGGATCACCCCTCCACTTT. Its protein is CASSLVGRWGRLGSPLHF.

The chain combines TRBV5-1 with TRBJ1-3, with D uncertain. The CDR3 sequence is 13 residues long. Trimming stripped 2 bases from V and 4 bases from J, with 7 bases between. Germline values: CDR1 SGHRS, CDR2 YFSETQ. The CDR3 region has the DNA TGCGCCAGCAGCTTTGACGGGGGAAACACCATATATTTT. This translates into CASSFDGGNTIYF.

This chain links TRBV7-9 with TRBJ1-1; weak D call: TRBD1 (5 bases). Germline V gene lookup returns CDR1 SEHNR and CDR2 FQNEAQ (reference sequence). The CDR3 extends over 14 amino acids. The V end was cut by 6 bases, the J end by 0 bases, with 11 bases between. DNA of the CDR3: TGTGCCAGCAGTCCAGGGCTCATGAACACTGAAGCTTTCTTT. Translated, it gives CASSPGLMNTEAFF.

The rearrangement links TRBV27 to TRBJ2-3; 7 bases line up with TRBD2. The V segment lost 5 bases and the J segment 3 bases; nucleotides outside the gene matches: 11. The germline V gene has CDR1 MNHEY and CDR2 SMNVEV (reference sequence). CDR3 size: 16 residues. CDR3 DNA sequence: TGTGCCAGCAGTCCGACGGGAGGCCGAGGGACAGATACGCAGTATTTT. This translates into CASSPTGGRGTDTQYF.

The rearrangement uses TRBV11-2 and TRBJ2-2, with D possibly being TRBD1 (6 bases). V shed 5 bases and J shed 5 bases, with 21 bases lying between them. This CDR3 has 17 amino acids. Germline V gene data show CDR1 as SGHAT and CDR2 as FQNNGV. CDR3 DNA: TGTGCCAGCAGCACGACCCAGGGCAGGGGTCGGACCGGGGAGCTGTTTTTT. It is translated as CASSTTQGRGRTGELFF.

V usage is TRBV2 and J usage is TRBJ2-7; 10 bases line up with TRBD2. The V and J ends lost 3 bases and 2 bases, in that order; junction bases with no gene match: 4. Germline V lookup: CDR1 SNHLY, CDR2 FYNNEI. The CDR3 runs 15 residues. In DNA form, the CDR3 reads TGTGCCAGCAGTGAGGGACTAGCGCCAACCTACGAGCAGTACTTC. It yields the protein CASSEGLAPTYEQYF. The full variable domain, its missing parts supplied by reference TRBV2 and TRBJ2-7, is EPEVTQTPSHQVTQMGQEVILRCVPISNHLYFYWYRQILGQKVEFLVSFYNNEISEKSEIFDDQFSVERPDGSNFTLKIRSTKLEDSAMYFCASSEGLAPTYEQYFGPGTRLTVT.

This clone has only one observation. J is TRBJ2-1 and V is TRBV19; 12 nucleotides match TRBD2. Germline loops: CDR1 LNHDA, CDR2 SQIVND (reference sequence). There are 15 residues in the CDR3. V was clipped by 6 bases and J by 4 bases; unmatched bases: 4. CDR3 nucleotides: TGTGCCAGTAGGGGACTAGCGGGCCCATACAATGAGCAGTTCTTC. Amino acid sequence: CASRGLAGPYNEQFF.

This chain connects TRBV7-3 to TRBJ2-1; 14 bases map to TRBD2. V was pared by 5 bases and J by 7 bases, with 7 bases of the junction left unmatched. CDR1 and CDR2 from the germline V gene are SGHTA and FQGTGA. The CDR3 loop spans 16 amino acids. The DNA of the CDR3 is TGTGCCAGCAGCCCGACTAGCGGGAGGGTGGGGAATGAGCAGTTCTTC. It translates to CASSPTSGRVGNEQFF.

CDR3 region: CSVESESGGIYGYTF. CDR3 in DNA: TGCAGCGTTGAAAGTGAGTCAGGGGGCATCTATGGCTACACCTTC. V and J are TRBV29-1 and TRBJ1-2, with TRBD1 matching over 8 bases. The CDR3 has 15 amino acids. V dropped 2 bases and J dropped 4; count of bases not matched to a gene: 9. The germline V gene encodes CDR1 SQVTM and CDR2 ANQGSEA.

The chain is built from TRBV7-8 and TRBJ2-3, with a weak D call TRBD1 (6 bases). Germline lookup yields CDR1 SGHVS and CDR2 FQNEAQ. The CDR3 has 16 amino acids. With 6 bases removed from V and 3 bases from J, the gap between germline ends came to 19 bases. CDR3 DNA sequence: TGTGCCAGCAGACCCATAGACAGGTTACTGACAGATACGCAGTATTTT. It encodes CASRPIDRLLTDTQYF. The full variable domain, rest sourced from reference TRBV7-8 and TRBJ2-3, is GAGVSQSPRYKVAKRGQDVALRCDPISGHVSLFWYQQALGQGPEFLTYFQNEAQLDKSGLPSDRFFAERPEGSVSTLKIQRTQQEDSAVYLCASRPIDRLLTDTQYFGPGTRLTVL.

The chain combines TRBV19 with TRBJ2-7; D may be TRBD2 (5 bases). Germline V CDR1 and CDR2: LNHDA, SQIVND (reference sequence). The CDR3 runs 14 residues. Trimming left V 1 base short and J 6 bases short, with 13 bases between. CDR3 amino acids: CASSIGSVLAEQYF. The DNA for the CDR3 is TGTGCCAGTAGTATAGGTAGCGTCCTAGCCGAGCAGTACTTC.

This chain joins TRBV4-3 and TRBJ2-3; no definite D call. Looked up from germline, CDR1 is LGHNA and CDR2 is YSLEER. V was clipped by 1 base and J by 10 bases, with 6 bases between them. The CDR3 has 11 amino acids. Here the CDR3 reads CASSQAQAQYF. DNA for the CDR3: TGCGCCAGCAGCCAAGCGCAGGCGCAGTATTTT.

The chain employs TRBV7-8 and TRBJ2-2; D is unresolved. The germline gives CDR1 SGHVS, CDR2 FQNEAQ. Trimming removed 2 bases from V and 5 bases from J, with 15 bases in between. The CDR3 is 16 amino acids. The CDR3 is CASSLSARRETGELFF. CDR3 in DNA: TGTGCCAGCAGCTTAAGCGCTAGACGCGAGACCGGGGAGCTGTTTTTT.

This rearrangement joins TRBV2 to TRBJ2-7, with 9 bases matching TRBD1. Germline V gene lookup returns CDR1 SNHLY and CDR2 FYNNEI. V lost 5 bases and J lost 6; bases outside the gene matches: 2. The CDR3 runs 12 residues. The CDR3 sequence is CASSWTGAEQYF. Here the CDR3 DNA reads TGTGCCAGCAGTTGGACAGGGGCCGAGCAGTACTTC.